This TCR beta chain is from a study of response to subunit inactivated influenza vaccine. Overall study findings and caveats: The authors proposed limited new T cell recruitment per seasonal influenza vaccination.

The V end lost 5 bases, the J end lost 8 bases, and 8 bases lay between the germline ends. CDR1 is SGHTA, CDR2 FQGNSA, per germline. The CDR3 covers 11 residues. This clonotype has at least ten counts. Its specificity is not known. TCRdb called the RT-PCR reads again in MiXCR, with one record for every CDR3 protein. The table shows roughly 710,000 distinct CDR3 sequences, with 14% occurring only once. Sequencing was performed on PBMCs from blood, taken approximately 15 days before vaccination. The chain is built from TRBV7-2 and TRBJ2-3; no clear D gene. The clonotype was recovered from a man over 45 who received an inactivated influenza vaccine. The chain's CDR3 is CASSVESTQYF. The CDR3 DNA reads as TGTGCCAGCAGCGTGGAGAGTACGCAGTATTTT.